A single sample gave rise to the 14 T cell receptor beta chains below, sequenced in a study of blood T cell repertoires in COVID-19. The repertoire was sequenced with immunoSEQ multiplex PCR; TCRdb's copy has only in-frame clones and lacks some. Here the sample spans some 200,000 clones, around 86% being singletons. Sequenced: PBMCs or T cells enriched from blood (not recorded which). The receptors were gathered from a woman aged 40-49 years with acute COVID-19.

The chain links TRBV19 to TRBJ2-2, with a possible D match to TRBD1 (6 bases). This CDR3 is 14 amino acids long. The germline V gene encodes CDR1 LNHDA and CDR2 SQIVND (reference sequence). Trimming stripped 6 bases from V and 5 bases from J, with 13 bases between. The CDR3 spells CASSTGLETGELFF. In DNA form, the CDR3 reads TGTGCCAGTAGCACAGGGTTGGAAACCGGGGAGCTGTTTTTT.

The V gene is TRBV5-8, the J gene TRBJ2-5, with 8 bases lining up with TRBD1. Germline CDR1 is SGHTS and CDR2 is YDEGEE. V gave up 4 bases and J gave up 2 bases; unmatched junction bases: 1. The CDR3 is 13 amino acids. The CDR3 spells CASSGQGQETQYF. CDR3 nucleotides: TGTGCCAGCAGCGGACAGGGACAAGAGACCCAGTACTTC.

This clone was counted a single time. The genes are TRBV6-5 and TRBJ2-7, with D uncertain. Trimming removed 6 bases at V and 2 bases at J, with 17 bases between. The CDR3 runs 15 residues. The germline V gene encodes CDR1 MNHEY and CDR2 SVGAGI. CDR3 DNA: TGTGCCAGCAGGACGACTCCCACTTGGACCTACGAGCAGTACTTC. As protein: CASRTTPTWTYEQYF.

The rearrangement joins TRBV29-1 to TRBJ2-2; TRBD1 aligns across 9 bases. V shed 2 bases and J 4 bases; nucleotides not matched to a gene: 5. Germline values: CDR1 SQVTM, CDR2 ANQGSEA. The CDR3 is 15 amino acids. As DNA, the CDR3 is TGCAGCGTTGAAACAGGGGGCGAGCGCACCGGGGAGCTGTTTTTT. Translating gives CSVETGGERTGELFF.

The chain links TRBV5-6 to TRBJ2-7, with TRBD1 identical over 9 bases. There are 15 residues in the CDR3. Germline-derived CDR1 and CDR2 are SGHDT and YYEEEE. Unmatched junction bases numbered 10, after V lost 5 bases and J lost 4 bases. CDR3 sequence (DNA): TGTGCCAGCAGTAGACCGGGACAGGGTGTGTACGAGCAGTACGTC. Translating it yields CASSRPGQGVYEQYV.

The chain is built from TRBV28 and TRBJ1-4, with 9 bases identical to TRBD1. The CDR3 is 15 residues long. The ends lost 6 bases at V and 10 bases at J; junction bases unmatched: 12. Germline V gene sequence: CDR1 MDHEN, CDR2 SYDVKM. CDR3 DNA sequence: TGTGCCAGCAGGGGAAGCGGGACAGGGAATCCAAAACTGTTTTTT. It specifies CASRGSGTGNPKLFF. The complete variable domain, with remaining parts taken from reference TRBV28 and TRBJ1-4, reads DVKVTQSSRYLVKRTGEKVFLECVQDMDHENMFWYRQDPGLGLRLIYFSYDVKMKEKGDIPEGYSVSREKKERFSLILESASTNQTSMYLCASRGSGTGNPKLFFGSGTQLSVL.

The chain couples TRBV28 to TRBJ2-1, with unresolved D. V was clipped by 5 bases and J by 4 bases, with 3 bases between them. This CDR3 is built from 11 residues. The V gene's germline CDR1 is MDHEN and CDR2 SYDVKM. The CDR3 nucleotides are TGTGCCAGCAGTACATACAATGAGCAGTTCTTC. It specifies CASSTYNEQFF.

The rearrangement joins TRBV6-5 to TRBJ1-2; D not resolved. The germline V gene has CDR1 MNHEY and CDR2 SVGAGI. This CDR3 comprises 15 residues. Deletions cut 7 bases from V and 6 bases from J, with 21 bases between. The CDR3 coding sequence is TGTGCCAGCACGCCGGTCCGTATGCTTGGAGATGGCTACACCTTC. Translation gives CASTPVRMLGDGYTF.

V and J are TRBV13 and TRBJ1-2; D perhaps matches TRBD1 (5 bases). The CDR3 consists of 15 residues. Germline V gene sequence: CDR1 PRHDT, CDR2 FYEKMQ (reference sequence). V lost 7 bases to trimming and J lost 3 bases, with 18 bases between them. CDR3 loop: CASTRDFSNHYGYTF. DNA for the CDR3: TGTGCCAGCACAAGGGACTTCTCTAACCACTATGGCTACACCTTC.

The CDR3 sequence is CASTRDRAPMNTEAFF. CDR3 coding DNA: TGTGCCAGCACCAGGGACAGGGCCCCAATGAACACTGAAGCTTTCTTT. The chain carries TRBV7-2 and TRBJ1-1, with 9 bases identical to TRBD1. The CDR3 covers 16 residues. The germline gives CDR1 SGHTA, CDR2 FQGNSA. V lost 7 bases and J lost 0; bases outside the gene matches: 9.

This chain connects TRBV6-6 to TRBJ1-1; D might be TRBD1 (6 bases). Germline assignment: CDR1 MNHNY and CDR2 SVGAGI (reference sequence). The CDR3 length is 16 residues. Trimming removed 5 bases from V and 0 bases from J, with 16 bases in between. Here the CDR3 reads CASSTDRTSMNTEAFF. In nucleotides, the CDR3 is TGTGCCAGCAGTACCGACAGGACGTCCATGAACACTGAAGCTTTCTTT.

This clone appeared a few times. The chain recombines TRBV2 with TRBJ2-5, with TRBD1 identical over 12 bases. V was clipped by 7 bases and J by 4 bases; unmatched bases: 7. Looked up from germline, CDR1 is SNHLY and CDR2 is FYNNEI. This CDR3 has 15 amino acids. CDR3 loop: CASNRDRGRGETQYF. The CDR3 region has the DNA TGTGCCAGCAACCGGGACAGGGGGCGCGGAGAGACCCAGTACTTC.

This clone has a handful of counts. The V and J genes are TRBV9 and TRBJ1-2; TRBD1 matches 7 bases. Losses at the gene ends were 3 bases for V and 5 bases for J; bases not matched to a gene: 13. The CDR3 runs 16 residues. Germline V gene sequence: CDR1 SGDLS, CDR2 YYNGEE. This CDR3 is CASSAASDRVGYGYTF. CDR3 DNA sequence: TGTGCCAGCAGCGCGGCTTCCGACAGGGTAGGGTATGGCTACACCTTC.

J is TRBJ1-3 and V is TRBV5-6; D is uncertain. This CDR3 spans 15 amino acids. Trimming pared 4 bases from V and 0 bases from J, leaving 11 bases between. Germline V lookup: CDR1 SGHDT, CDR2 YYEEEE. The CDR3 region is CASSGPLPSGNTIYF. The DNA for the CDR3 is TGTGCCAGCAGCGGGCCTTTGCCCTCTGGAAACACCATATATTTT. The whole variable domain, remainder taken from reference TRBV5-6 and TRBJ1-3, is DAGVTQSPTHLIKTRGQQVTLRCSPKSGHDTVSWYQQALGQGPQFIFQYYEEEERQRGNFPDRFSGHQFPNYSSELNVNALLLGDSALYLCASSGPLPSGNTIYFGEGSWLTVV.